The 8 T cell receptor beta chains in this list originate from one sample, sequenced in a study of cytomegalovirus exposure and HLA in healthy donors. The PCR used 60 Vbeta and 13 Jbeta primers. Sequenced by immunoSEQ multiplex PCR; TCRdb stores in-frame clones only, minus some. The table records tens of thousands of clones, around three quarters of them present only once. The sequenced sample was PBMCs. The receptors here all came from a female donor in good health and CMV-seronegative.

V usage is TRBV7-8 and J usage is TRBJ1-5; 7 positions agree with TRBD1. The length of the CDR3 is 17 residues. CDR1 is SGHVS, CDR2 FQNEAQ, per germline. Germline trimming cut 1 base from V and 2 bases from J; bases unmatched to any gene: 8. CDR3 residues: CASSLGGRQGGNQPQHF. The DNA of the CDR3 is TGTGCCAGCAGCTTAGGTGGAAGACAGGGCGGCAATCAGCCCCAGCATTTT.

The chain links TRBV9 to TRBJ2-2, with D maybe TRBD2 (6 bases). The CDR3 contains 14 residues. Trimming stripped 3 bases from V and 6 bases from J, with 12 bases between. From germline, CDR1 is SGDLS and CDR2 YYNGEE. The CDR3 is CASSAWGEAGELFF. CDR3 sequence (DNA): TGTGCCAGCAGCGCATGGGGGGAAGCCGGGGAGCTGTTTTTT.

The chain couples TRBV27 to TRBJ1-4, with 10 bases matching TRBD1. Trimming cost V 8 bases and J 7 bases; bases outside gene matches: 10. The CDR3 is 15 amino acids. CDR1 is MNHEY, CDR2 SMNVEV, per germline (reference sequence). Here the CDR3 DNA reads TGTGCCAGCCAGCCCCTAAGGGACAGGGGTGAAAAACTGTTTTTT. This gives the protein CASQPLRDRGEKLFF.

The chain couples TRBV19 to TRBJ1-2, with a possible D match to TRBD1 (6 bases). CDR1 is LNHDA and CDR2 is SQIVND in the germline V gene (reference sequence). The CDR3 is 12 residues long. Trimming took off 8 bases at V and 10 bases at J, with 17 bases between the two ends. In DNA form, the CDR3 reads TGTGCCAGTCAAGACTGGGGGCATCCCTACACCTTC. This gives the protein CASQDWGHPYTF.

This chain connects TRBV5-1 to TRBJ1-2, with D unclear. Trimming shortened V by 2 bases and J by 1 base, and 12 bases separated the two germline ends. Per germline, CDR1 SGHRS and CDR2 YFSETQ. CDR3 length equals 15 residues. The CDR3 coding sequence is TGCGCCAGCAGCTTTGCGAACGAGATTAACTATGGCTACACCTTC. Translation: CASSFANEINYGYTF.

The chain employs TRBV7-2 and TRBJ1-4, with 9 bases fitting TRBD1. Trimming took 4 bases from V and 10 from J; bases not matched to a gene: 13. Germline V gene lookup returns CDR1 SGHTA and CDR2 FQGNSA. The CDR3 covers 16 residues. The DNA of the CDR3 is TGTGCCAGCAGCTCACGCACCGGGACAGGGAGCTTAAAACTGTTTTTT. This codes for CASSSRTGTGSLKLFF. The full variable domain, with the rest looked up from reference TRBV7-2 and TRBJ1-4, is GAGVSQSPSNKVTEKGKDVELRCDPISGHTALYWYRQSLGQGLEFLIYFQGNSAPDKSGLPSDRFSAERTGGSVSTLTIQRTQQEDSAVYLCASSSRTGTGSLKLFFGSGTQLSVL.

The rearrangement uses TRBV27 and TRBJ1-2; D is unclear. The CDR3 totals 14 residues. The ends were cut back, 6 bases at V and 2 bases at J, with 13 bases in the middle. Germline V lookup: CDR1 MNHEY, CDR2 SMNVEV (reference sequence). CDR3 coding DNA: TGTGCCAGCAGCACGACAAGAACGAACTATGGCTACACCTTC. This sequence encodes CASSTTRTNYGYTF.

The gene calls are TRBV4-1 and TRBJ1-2; D possibly corresponds to TRBD1 (6 bases). This CDR3 comprises 16 residues. Germline-derived CDR1 and CDR2 are MGHRA and YSYEKL. Trimming took off 6 bases at V and 4 bases at J, with 21 bases between the two ends. This CDR3 reads CASRSAGDKGGYGYTF. CDR3 nucleotides: TGCGCCAGCAGGTCTGCGGGCGACAAAGGGGGCTATGGCTACACCTTC.